This is a list of T cell receptor beta chains from one sample in a study of Graves' ophthalmopathy and Graves' hyperthyroidism. TCRdb re-called the multiplex PCR reads with MiXCR, one entry per CDR3 protein. This sample has 650,000 to 800,000 distinct CDR3 sequences, with roughly 39% found just once. Sequencing was done on a sample of peripheral blood. These receptors all come from an adult man with Graves' ophthalmopathy. Both conserved end residues are part of each CDR3. A D gene is named only where the DNA matches it firmly. Clone sizes are given selectively: once, few, many, or a class where the clone is expanded.

V gene,clone size,D gene,J gene,CDR3 DNA,CDR3 protein
TRBV10-2,.,.,TRBJ1-6,TGCGCCAGCAGTGAGGGGGAGTCCTATAATTCACCCCTCCACTTT,CASSEGESYNSPLHF
TRBV6-5,many,TRBD1,TRBJ1-2,TGTGCCAGCAGTTACGCCGGGACAGGGGATTGGGGCTATGGCTACACCTTC,CASSYAGTGDWGYGYTF
TRBV4-3,.,.,TRBJ2-7,TGCGCCAGCAGCCAAGGGGCGGGTACCTACGAGCAGTACTTC,CASSQGAGTYEQYF
TRBV10-3,.,.,TRBJ2-7,TGTGCCATCAGTGAGTCTCCCGTCGAGCAGTACTTC,CAISESPVEQYF
TRBV12-3/TRBV12-4,many,.,TRBJ2-7,TGTGCCAGCAGGAGGGGGGGGGCCTACGAGCAGTACTTC,CASRRGGAYEQYF
TRBV7-2,few,TRBD2,TRBJ2-5,TGTGCCAGCAGCTTAACGACTAGCGAGGCACAAGAGACCCAGTACTTC,CASSLTTSEAQETQYF
TRBV7-3,many,.,TRBJ2-5,TGTGCCAGCAGATCAGAGACCCAGTACTTC,CASRSETQYF
TRBV15,many,.,TRBJ1-2,TGTGCCACCAGCAGAGATATAGGCCCGGGAGGCTACACCTTC,CATSRDIGPGGYTF
TRBV19,.,.,TRBJ1-1,TGTGCCAGTAGTCTCGGGGGGGCAGGAACTACAGGATTGGTTGAAGCTTTCTTT,CASSLGGAGTTGLVEAFF
TRBV2,once,TRBD1,TRBJ1-3,TGTGCCAGCAGTCCACAGGGGGATGGAAACACCATATATTTT,CASSPQGDGNTIYF
TRBV6-1,.,.,TRBJ2-5,TGTGCCAGCAGTGATCTGGCCTTCCAAGAGACCCAGTACTTC,CASSDLAFQETQYF
TRBV10-3,few,TRBD1,TRBJ1-6,TGTGCCAGGACAGGCGATTCACCCCTCCACTTT,CARTGDSPLHF
TRBV2,many,.,TRBJ1-4,TGTGCCAGCAGTCCGCAGGGGTTGACTAATGAAAAACTGTTTTTT,CASSPQGLTNEKLFF
TRBV24-1,many,.,TRBJ1-1,TGTGCCACCAGTGATCTGCAGGGGAACAACACTGAAGCTTTCTTT,CATSDLQGNNTEAFF
TRBV7-9,.,.,TRBJ1-5,TGTGCCAGCAGCTTTGGAATCTCGGATAGCAATCAGCCCCAGCATTTT,CASSFGISDSNQPQHF
TRBV5-1,few,.,TRBJ1-3,TGCGCCAGCAGCTTCGGGGAATCTGGAAACACCATATATTTT,CASSFGESGNTIYF
TRBV20-1,once,.,TRBJ2-5,TGCAGTGCTGGACCTAGCGGTGGGACAGATACGCAGTACTTC,CSAGPSGGTDTQYF
TRBV14,.,.,TRBJ2-5,TGTGCCAGCAGCCAATCGCGGCGGGACCAAGAGACCCAGTACTTC,CASSQSRRDQETQYF
TRBV12-3/TRBV12-4,.,.,TRBJ1-1,TGTGCCAGCAGTTTATGGCCAGGAAGAGGGGGCACTGAAGCTTTCTTT,CASSLWPGRGGTEAFF
TRBV19,many,.,TRBJ2-7,TGTGCCAGTAGTATAGAACGGGATAAGAACGAGCAGTACTTC,CASSIERDKNEQYF
TRBV11-2,few,.,TRBJ1-3,TGTGCCAGCAGCCAAGGGCGGTGGGGCGCTGGAAACACCATATATTTT,CASSQGRWGAGNTIYF